This is a list of T cell receptor beta chains from one sample in a study of shared clonotypes between healthy human individuals. Sequencing was performed with immunoSEQ multiplex PCR; in TCRdb, only in-frame clones are kept and a portion is missing. Of approximately 2.3 million clones listed, 85% to 95% are singletons. The source material was naive CD4+ T cells from PBMCs. The receptor set was obtained from a man between 18 and 29 years old in good health. Some clones in this sample may be carry-over from other donors' samples. Each CDR3 is given with its conserved first and last residue. Each record gives: D gene, V gene, clone size, J gene, CDR3 DNA, CDR3 protein. A D gene is named only where the DNA matches it firmly. Not every row has a clone size; where given, it reads once, few, many or a size class.

>.|TRBV7-9|.|TRBJ1-1
TGTGCCAGCAGCTTGGACAGGAACACTGAAGCTTTCTTT
CASSLDRNTEAFF
>.|TRBV9|.|TRBJ2-1
TGTGCCAGCAGCGTAGGGGACTCCTACAATGAGCAGTTCTTC
CASSVGDSYNEQFF
>.|TRBV5-1|.|TRBJ1-1
TGCGCCAGCAGCTTGGCTAGGGGGGGTGAAGCTTTCTTT
CASSLARGGEAFF
>TRBD1|TRBV9|few|TRBJ1-4
TGTGCCAGCAGCACCGGGACAGGGATGACTCGTAATGAAAAACTGTTTTTT
CASSTGTGMTRNEKLFF
>.|TRBV28|.|TRBJ1-3
TGTGCCAGCAGCCTAAGGACGACTGGAAACACCATATATTTT
CASSLRTTGNTIYF
>TRBD1|TRBV10-3|.|TRBJ1-4
TGTGCCACACGAAGCGGGACAGGGAATGAAAAACTGTTTTTT
CATRSGTGNEKLFF
>TRBD1|TRBV18|.|TRBJ2-1
TGTGCCAGCTCAAAGGGACAGAACAATGAGCAGTTCTTC
CASSKGQNNEQFF
>.|TRBV6-6|.|TRBJ1-2
TGTGCCAGCTGGGACGGAAATGGCTACACCTTC
CASWDGNGYTF
>.|TRBV7-2|.|TRBJ1-5
TGTGCCAGCAGCCCGACCGGGGGCAGCTATCAGCCCCAGCATTTT
CASSPTGGSYQPQHF
>.|TRBV6-5|.|TRBJ2-7
TGTGCCAGCAGTTACTCGTACGGGGACCTTTACGAGCAGTACTTC
CASSYSYGDLYEQYF
>TRBD1|TRBV7-2|.|TRBJ1-1
TGTGCCAGCAGCTTCGGACAGGGAGAGTCTGTCGACACTGAAGCTTTCTTT
CASSFGQGESVDTEAFF
>.|TRBV5-5|few|TRBJ1-2
TGTGCCAGCAGCTATAGGGGACATGGCTACACCTTC
CASSYRGHGYTF
>.|TRBV6-5|.|TRBJ1-3
TGTGCCAGCAGTCTCCGGGGCTCTGGAAACACCATATATTTT
CASSLRGSGNTIYF
>TRBD1|TRBV18|few|TRBJ2-7
TGTGCCAGCTCACCCGGGACAGGGTACGAGCAGTACTTC
CASSPGTGYEQYF
>TRBD1|TRBV28|.|TRBJ1-2
TGTGCCAGCAGTTTAGCCCCCTATCGACAGGGCCCTAACTATGGCTACACCTTC
CASSLAPYRQGPNYGYTF
>.|TRBV7-9|.|TRBJ1-4
TGTGCCAGCAGCTTAGGTCCGCTTAATGAAAAACTGTTTTTT
CASSLGPLNEKLFF
>.|TRBV7-9|.|TRBJ1-4
TGTGCCAGCAGCCCCTTCGATGACCTGGGGTGGGAAAAACTGTTTTTT
CASSPFDDLGWEKLFF
>.|TRBV2|.|TRBJ2-1
TGTGCCAGCTCCACTGGGACCTACAATGAGCAGTTCTTC
CASSTGTYNEQFF
>.|TRBV18|.|TRBJ2-1
TGTGCCAGCTCACCACCGAGCGGAAGCAGCTCCTACAATGAGCAGTTCTTC
CASSPPSGSSSYNEQFF
>.|TRBV28|.|TRBJ1-2
TGTGCCAGCAGTTTACAGTCTGTGACGGGCTACACCTTC
CASSLQSVTGYTF
>TRBD2|TRBV2|.|TRBJ2-7
TGTGCCAGCAGTGGTTGGGTAGCGGGGACCTACGAGCAGTACTTC
CASSGWVAGTYEQYF
>.|TRBV18|.|TRBJ2-7
TGTGCCAGCTCACCCCCTGCCCTCGAGCAGTACTTC
CASSPPALEQYF
>.|TRBV19|.|TRBJ1-3
TGTGCCAGTAGAACAAGAGGGGTCGGTGGAAACACCATATATTTT
CASRTRGVGGNTIYF
>.|TRBV6-5|once|TRBJ1-4
TGTGCCAGCAGTACCGCGGGGGCGAATGAAAAACTGTTTTTT
CASSTAGANEKLFF
>.|TRBV28|.|TRBJ1-1
TGTGCCAGCCGTCAGTTCACTGAAGCTTTCTTT
CASRQFTEAFF
>TRBD2|TRBV18|once|TRBJ2-1
TGTGCCAGCTCACCCGGGCTAGCGGGAACCAATGAGCAGTTCTTC
CASSPGLAGTNEQFF
>TRBD2|TRBV5-4|.|TRBJ2-3
TGTGCCAGCAGCAAGGGGACTAGCGGGGCTACAGATACGCAGTATTTT
CASSKGTSGATDTQYF
>.|TRBV27|.|TRBJ1-4
TGTGCCAGCAGTTTCCTAAATGAAAAACTGTTTTTT
CASSFLNEKLFF
>.|TRBV7-9|.|TRBJ1-2
TGTGCCAGCAGCTCGGGTCACAACTATGGCTACACCTTC
CASSSGHNYGYTF
>.|TRBV11-2|.|TRBJ1-1
TGTGCCAGCAGCTTAGTCCGCATGAACACTGAAGCTTTCTTT
CASSLVRMNTEAFF
>TRBD2|TRBV11-2|.|TRBJ2-1
TGTGCCAGCAGCTTAATGTTAGCGGGAGGTTCCTATGGGTTCTTC
CASSLMLAGGSYGFF